This TCR beta chain was sequenced during a study of blood T cell repertoires in COVID-19 (dated by TCRdb to 2018 to 2020). General notes on the study: Samples covering the acute and convalescent phases of COVID-19 were provided by collaborators in the United States, Italy and Spain. The repertoires were made available in a free public database intended to serve as a resource for research on the immune response to SARS-CoV-2. The samples were drawn from the first 160 participants of the ongoing ImmuneRACE study and from under 1,500 subjects provided by 6 global collaborators. Where available, HLA class I and class II types were taken from metadata supplied by the sample provider and were not determined by assay-based typing. The sample metadata nearly always contained a de-identified subject ID, COVID-19 status, age in years and sex. The prospective study material was composed of cDNA or gDNA derived from T cells, B-cell-depleted T cells, or PBMCs. The dataset comprised deeply sampled blood TCRbeta repertoires from subjects exposed to, actively infected with, or recovered from COVID-19.

Enrolling through a virtual design, the prospective study's participants ranged in age from roughly 18 to 90 years and lived across roughly 23 United States geographic areas. In the prospective study, cohorts were assigned on the basis of participant-reported clinical history obtained from a screening survey and a study questionnaire. ImmuneRACE Cohort 3 recovered participants were defined by two consecutive negative NP/OP PCR tests, healthcare professional clearance, or symptom resolution. In the prospective study, whole blood, serum and a nasopharyngeal or oropharyngeal swab were collected from each participant by mobile phlebotomists. Prospective study participants could optionally give additional blood draws and questionnaires over an approximately 2-month period. Blood samples from the prospective study were shipped frozen or at room temperature prior to DNA extraction. Relative to germline, V is missing 5 bases and J is missing 5 bases, with 7 bases of the junction outside any gene match. The CDR3, cysteine through phenylalanine, is 13 amino acids long. Kept here is only the CDR3 DNA, which spans 39 bases and is read in frame from base 1. CDR1 is given as SQVTM and CDR2 as ANQGSEA, both from the germline V gene.

As for this clone: The clone's antigen remains unknown. The sample holds no much larger clone one base away, and base qualities are not on file.

The research as a whole found: Clinical and demographic metadata were provided uncurated, with the amount varying by source and participant.

TCRbeta CDR3 regions were amplified from genomic DNA by means of the immunoSEQ Assay, a bias-controlled multiplex PCR. As for the authors' bioinformatics: Nucleated cell counts per sample were estimated from amplification of reference gene primers within the assay. Sequence reads were collapsed and filtered to measure the absolute abundance of every unique TCRbeta CDR3 rearrangement. For each sample, productive Simpson clonality was calculated as the square root of Simpson's diversity index across productive rearrangements. This immuneACCESS table, as held by TCRdb, lists in-frame sequences with V and J called but not all clones. Of the missing ones, under half trace to an unresolved V gene in checked studies; the others have no known cause. V and J calls and clone size come straight from that table; D and trimming were deduced from the DNA. Counted in this sample were 200,000 to 300,000 clones; approximately 90% of them appeared once. The ten most abundant clones make up roughly 10% of the sample.

Sequencing input: PBMCs or T cells enriched from blood (not recorded which). The receptor's source is a man aged 40-49 years who had recovered from COVID-19. Rearrangement joined TRBV29-1 to TRBJ2-5; 8 bases in the middle match TRBD1. The CDR3 reads CSVRGQGPETQYF. The sequenced DNA: TGCAGCGTTCGAGGACAGGGACCGGAGACCCAGTACTTC. Where the CDR3 stops, the reference TRBV29-1 and TRBJ2-5 genes take over; the full variable domain is SAVISQKPSRDICQRGTSLTIQCQVDSQVTMMFWYRQQPGQSLTLIATANQGSEATYESGFVIDKFPISRPNLTFSTLTVSNMSPEDSSIYLCSVRGQGPETQYFGPGTRLLVL.